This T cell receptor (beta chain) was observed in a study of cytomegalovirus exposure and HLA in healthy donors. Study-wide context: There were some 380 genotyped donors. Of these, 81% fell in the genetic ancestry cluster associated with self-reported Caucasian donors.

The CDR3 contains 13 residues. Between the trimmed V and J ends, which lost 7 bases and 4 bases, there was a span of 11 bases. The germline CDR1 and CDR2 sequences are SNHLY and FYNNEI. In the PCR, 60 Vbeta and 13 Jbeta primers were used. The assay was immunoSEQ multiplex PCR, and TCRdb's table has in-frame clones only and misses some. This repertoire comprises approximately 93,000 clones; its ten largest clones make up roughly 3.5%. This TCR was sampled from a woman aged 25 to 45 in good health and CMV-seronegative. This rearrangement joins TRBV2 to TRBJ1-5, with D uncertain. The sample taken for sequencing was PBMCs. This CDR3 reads CASTYGYNQPQHF. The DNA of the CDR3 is TGTGCCAGCACTTACGGGTATAATCAGCCCCAGCATTTT.